This entry is about one T cell receptor (beta chain). Its antigen is not yet known. Base qualities were left out, and no much larger clone turns up one base away. Collaborating institutions collected whole blood in K2EDTA tubes following their own protocols. For TCRbeta analysis, collaborators shipped samples in one of three forms: frozen whole blood, isolated PBMCs, or DNA extracted from either of those sample types. V ends up 3 bases short and J 2 bases short, with an unmatched junction base count of 9. The CDR3 goes from the cysteine to the phenylalanine over 16 residues. The only DNA kept is the CDR3, 48 bases in frame from the first base. Reading the germline V gene gives CDR1 MGHRA and CDR2 YSYEKL. The sample comes from a study of blood T cell repertoires in COVID-19 (dated by TCRdb to about 2020). A note on the overall study: The collaborator samples originated in the United States, Italy and Spain and spanned the acute and convalescent phases of COVID-19. The material from the prospective study consisted of cDNA or gDNA derived from T cells, B-cell-depleted T cells, or PBMCs. The dataset comprised deeply sampled blood TCRbeta repertoires from subjects exposed to, actively infected with, or recovered from COVID-19. A freely available public database, intended as a resource for researchers studying the immune response to SARS-CoV-2, is where the repertoires were released. The samples were drawn from two sources: the first 160 participants of the ongoing ImmuneRACE study, and over 1,000 subjects contributed by 6 global collaborators. A de-identified subject ID, COVID-19 status, age in years and sex were almost always included in the sample metadata. Where HLA class I and class II types were available, the types were taken from metadata supplied by the sample provider, not from assay-based typing.

The paper's findings and limits, for the study overall: How much clinical and demographic metadata was included differed by source and by participant, and the metadata was provided uncurated.

The immunoSEQ Assay, a bias-controlled multiplex PCR, was used to amplify TCRbeta CDR3 regions from genomic DNA. As for the original processing: Nucleated cell counts per sample were estimated from amplification of reference gene primers within the assay. To quantify the absolute abundance of each unique TCRbeta CDR3 rearrangement, sequence reads were collapsed and filtered. For each sample, productive Simpson clonality was calculated by taking the square root of Simpson's diversity index across productive rearrangements. This immuneACCESS table, as held by TCRdb, lists in-frame sequences with V and J called but not all clones. Of the missing ones, under half trace to an unresolved V gene in checked studies; the others have no known cause. D and trimming were read from the DNA, whereas the V and J calls and clone size are those reported in that table. The sample contains around 180,000 clones, over 65% of them found a single time. About 3% of the sample belongs to the ten largest clones.

This clonotype originated in an elderly woman with acute or convalescent COVID-19. The chain is encoded by TRBV4-1 joined to TRBJ2-7; TRBD1 matches 8 bases in the middle. Sequenced: peripheral blood. This receptor has the CDR3 CASSQGGQAITYEQYF. The DNA reads TGCGCCAGCAGCCAGGGGGGACAGGCGATCACCTACGAGCAGTACTTC.